These T cell receptor beta chains were read from a single sample in a study of control samples from healthy donors and cancer patients. Using immunoSEQ multiplex PCR, the repertoire was profiled, and TCRdb retains in-frame clones only, with some absent. The sample comprises around 130,000 clones, 85% to 90% of which are singletons, and around 6.9% rests with the top ten. What was sequenced was PBMCs. Source of these receptors: a man aged 50 or older with head and neck cancer. CDR3s include the opening cysteine and the closing phenylalanine or tryptophan.

V gene	J gene	CDR3 protein
TRBV7-9	TRBJ1-1	CASSLGLEQAQAFF
TRBV20-1	TRBJ2-7	CSAQTSYEQYF
TRBV5-1	TRBJ2-5	CASSFYETTETQYF
TRBV5-1	TRBJ1-1	CASSFETGFYTEAFF
TRBV4-1	TRBJ2-3	CASSPPAGGTDTQYF
TRBV7-9	TRBJ1-2	CASSLESSSVYGYTF
TRBV12-3/TRBV12-4	TRBJ2-5	CASSRLAEETQYF
TRBV27	TRBJ2-1	CASSFQSSYNEQFF
TRBV27	TRBJ2-1	CASSSRGGEQFF
TRBV5-1	TRBJ1-2	CASSSHITPGVYGYTF
TRBV29-1	TRBJ1-2	CSVTLLGGGYTF
TRBV5-4	TRBJ2-3	CASSLRQGTITDTQYF
TRBV6-6	TRBJ2-3	CASSLTDGGDTQYF
TRBV6-5	TRBJ2-3	CASSPEPASTDTQYF
TRBV9	TRBJ1-3	CASRSGTSSGNTIYF
TRBV21-1	TRBJ2-3	CASSKAQTGTGKRTDTQYF
TRBV2	TRBJ2-3	CASSEWAGGSTDTQYF
TRBV28	TRBJ1-6	CASSAADYNSPLHF
TRBV6-6	TRBJ2-1	CASSRRGQRTYNEQFF
TRBV6-5	TRBJ1-1	CASSPWKGAITEAFF
TRBV7-2	TRBJ2-5	CASSLAGGGQETQYF
TRBV5-4	TRBJ2-1	CASSLVGGSYNEQFF
TRBV5-1	TRBJ2-1	CASSPDGNGIEVNEQFF
TRBV28	TRBJ2-7	CASSTPLAGDDEQYF
TRBV23-1	TRBJ1-2	CASSQSAGVDGYTF
TRBV19	TRBJ1-5	CASSYSSGQGHRPQHF
TRBV28	TRBJ2-3	CASSVSTDTQYF
TRBV7-9	TRBJ2-5	CASSRMGRTEETQYF
TRBV11-3	TRBJ2-5	CASSSNRDREETQYF